This entry lists 22 T cell receptor beta chains sequenced from one sample in a study of cytomegalovirus exposure and HLA in healthy donors. Sequencing used immunoSEQ multiplex PCR; TCRdb keeps in-frame clones, though not all of them. The sample contains some 200,000 clones, roughly 80% of which appear only once. Sequenced input: PBMCs. These receptor sequences come from a woman aged 18-29 years in good health and CMV-seropositive.

This clone showed up just once. V gene TRBV20-1 combines with J gene TRBJ1-2; weak D call: TRBD1 (6 bases). In germline, CDR1 is DFQATT, CDR2 SNEGSKA (reference sequence). The CDR3 runs to 11 residues. The ends were cut back, 4 bases at V and 7 bases at J, with 10 bases in the middle. DNA of the CDR3: TGCAGTGCTACGGGGGGCCCTGGCTACACCTTC. As protein: CSATGGPGYTF.

The chain recombines TRBV11-3 with TRBJ2-7; 8 bases map to TRBD1. Trimming cost V 6 bases and J 3 bases; bases outside gene matches: 7. The length of the CDR3 is 14 residues. Germline lookup yields CDR1 SGHNT and CDR2 YENEEA. CDR3 sequence reads: CASSSPGQDYEQYF. DNA for the CDR3: TGTGCCAGCAGTTCACCGGGACAGGACTACGAGCAGTACTTC.

The chain joins TRBV5-6 to TRBJ1-5; the D gene is possibly TRBD1 (6 bases). Trimming removed 0 bases from V and 4 bases from J, with 8 bases in between. The CDR3 runs to 14 residues. Germline-derived CDR1 and CDR2 are SGHDT and YYEEEE. The CDR3 spells CASSLGQANQPQHF. Written as DNA, the CDR3 is TGTGCCAGCAGCTTGGGACAGGCTAATCAGCCCCAGCATTTT.

The rearrangement uses TRBV7-9 and TRBJ1-2; D call uncertain. The V end was cut by 1 base, the J end by 6 bases, with 9 bases between. CDR1 and CDR2 (germline): SEHNR, FQNEAQ (reference sequence). The CDR3 runs 13 residues. CDR3 nucleotide sequence: TGTGCCAGCAGCTTAGGATTAGCAGATGGCTACACCTTC. It encodes CASSLGLADGYTF.

This clone was recorded once. This chain links TRBV5-1 with TRBJ2-4; 7 bases align to TRBD2. Germline CDR1 is SGHRS and CDR2 is YFSETQ. J gave up 4 bases and V 3 bases, and 7 bases lay outside the gene matches. This CDR3 comprises 15 residues. The CDR3 region has the DNA TGCGCCAGCAGCTGGGGGGGTAGCGAGAAAAACATTCAGTACTTC. Translating it yields CASSWGGSEKNIQYF. Based on the CDR3 plus reference TRBV5-1 and TRBJ2-4, the full variable domain is KAGVTQTPRYLIKTRGQQVTLSCSPISGHRSVSWYQQTPGQGLQFLFEYFSETQRNKGNFPGRFSGRQFSNSRSEMNVSTLELGDSALYLCASSWGGSEKNIQYFGAGTRLSVL.

This chain uses TRBV27 with TRBJ1-1; 7 bases are a match to TRBD1. Germline V lookup: CDR1 MNHEY, CDR2 SMNVEV (reference sequence). V lost 8 bases to trimming and J lost 11 bases; unmatched junction nucleotides: 11. The CDR3 contains 12 residues. Here the CDR3 reads CASRLDRDGAFF. CDR3 DNA: TGTGCCAGCCGCCTCGACAGGGACGGCGCTTTCTTT.

The chain uses TRBV6-5 and TRBJ1-1; D is uncertain. Trimming shortened V by 1 base and J by 0 bases, and 6 bases separated the two germline ends. Germline V gene sequence: CDR1 MNHEY, CDR2 SVGAGI. This CDR3 spans 14 amino acids. The CDR3 sequence is CASSYWQVNTEAFF. CDR3 nucleotides: TGTGCCAGCAGTTACTGGCAGGTGAACACTGAAGCTTTCTTT.

In this sample, this clone turned up many times. The V and J genes are TRBV11-2 and TRBJ1-3, with 8 bases lining up with TRBD1. CDR1 and CDR2 (germline): SGHAT, FQNNGV. This CDR3 comprises 18 residues. V dropped 7 bases and J dropped 1; count of bases not matched to a gene: 15. In DNA, the CDR3 is TGTGCCAGCACGGGGTTGGCGACAGGGGCAACTTCTGGAAACACCATATATTTT. Its protein is CASTGLATGATSGNTIYF. Looking up the rest from reference TRBV11-2 and TRBJ1-3 gives the full variable domain: EAGVAQSPRYKIIEKRQSVAFWCNPISGHATLYWYQQILGQGPKLLIQFQNNGVVDDSQLPKDRFSAERLKGVDSTLKIQPAKLEDSAVYLCASTGLATGATSGNTIYFGEGSWLTVV.

V gene TRBV11-3 combines with J gene TRBJ2-7; D is uncertain. V lost 1 base to trimming and J lost 3 bases, with 10 bases between them. CDR1 SGHNT and CDR2 YENEEA come from the germline V gene. CDR3 length: 14 amino acids. The CDR3 sequence: CASSLGGYGYEQYF. The CDR3 DNA reads as TGTGCCAGCAGCTTAGGAGGTTATGGCTACGAGCAGTACTTC.

J is TRBJ2-7 and V is TRBV29-1; possibly TRBD2 for D (6 bases). The length of the CDR3 is 12 residues. In germline, CDR1 is SQVTM, CDR2 ANQGSEA. V was cut by 4 bases and J by 5 bases, with 12 bases left in between. CDR3 sequence: CSVVGGNHEQYF. The CDR3 DNA reads as TGCAGCGTTGTAGGAGGGAACCACGAGCAGTACTTC.

Only one count was recorded for this clone. V gene TRBV5-4 combines with J gene TRBJ2-1; D might be TRBD1 (6 bases). CDR3 length equals 15 residues. The ends were cut back, 1 base at V and 5 bases at J, with 13 bases in the middle. Germline V gene data show CDR1 as SGHNT and CDR2 as YYREEE (reference sequence). The CDR3 coding sequence is TGTGCCAGCAGCTTGTTCGCAGGGGTGGACAATGAGCAGTTCTTC. As protein: CASSLFAGVDNEQFF. The whole variable domain, remainder taken from reference TRBV5-4 and TRBJ2-1, is ETGVTQSPTHLIKTRGQQVTLRCSSQSGHNTVSWYQQALGQGPQFIFQYYREEENGRGNFPPRFSGLQFPNYSSELNVNALELDDSALYLCASSLFAGVDNEQFFGPGTRLTVL.

The V and J genes are TRBV10-3 and TRBJ1-1; 8 bases map to TRBD1. The V segment lost 8 bases and the J segment 3 bases; nucleotides outside the gene matches: 5. The V gene's germline CDR1 is ENHRY and CDR2 SYGVKD. The length of the CDR3 is 13 residues. The CDR3 DNA sequence: TGTGCCATCCAGGGGGCCGGGGACACTGAAGCTTTCTTT. Encoded protein: CAIQGAGDTEAFF.

The chain links TRBV5-4 to TRBJ2-1, with a tentative D call TRBD1 (5 bases). This CDR3 has 15 residues. Trimming shortened V by 5 bases and J by 2 bases, and 14 bases separated the two germline ends. Germline loops: CDR1 SGHNT, CDR2 YYREEE (reference sequence). CDR3 loop: CASRYTGFAYNEQFF. The CDR3 nucleotides read TGTGCCAGCAGATATACAGGTTTTGCCTACAATGAGCAGTTCTTC.

This sequence joins TRBV13 and TRBJ2-3; possible D gene TRBD1, 6 bases. The CDR3 consists of 14 residues. Trimming cost V 0 bases and J 4 bases, with 8 bases left between them. Looked up from germline, CDR1 is PRHDT and CDR2 is FYEKMQ (reference sequence). The CDR3 spells CASSLGGAADTQYF. CDR3 nucleotides: TGTGCCAGCAGCTTAGGGGGGGCGGCAGATACGCAGTATTTT.

The chain recombines TRBV5-8 with TRBJ1-5; D remains unclear. Trimming cost V 4 bases and J 1 base, with 12 bases left between them. Germline loops: CDR1 SGHTS, CDR2 YDEGEE. The CDR3 sequence is 15 residues long. CDR3 protein: CASSVGERSNQPQHF. The CDR3 coding sequence is TGTGCCAGCAGCGTGGGAGAGAGGAGCAATCAGCCCCAGCATTTT.

The CDR3, as DNA: TGTGCCAGCAGTCAATCTGGGGCCAACGTCCTGACTTTC. Protein: CASSQSGANVLTF. This chain links TRBV2 with TRBJ2-6; D call uncertain. This CDR3 has 13 residues. Germline V gene data show CDR1 as SNHLY and CDR2 as FYNNEI. V lost 5 bases and J 1 base, leaving 3 bases between the germline ends. The full variable domain, in which reference TRBV2 and TRBJ2-6 provide the parts outside the CDR3, is EPEVTQTPSHQVTQMGQEVILRCVPISNHLYFYWYRQILGQKVEFLVSFYNNEISEKSEIFDDQFSVERPDGSNFTLKIRSTKLEDSAMYFCASSQSGANVLTFGAGSRLTVL.

This chain joins TRBV5-1 and TRBJ1-4; 7 bases are shared with TRBD1. The germline V gene has CDR1 SGHRS and CDR2 YFSETQ. The CDR3 contains 13 residues. Trimming cost V 0 bases and J 11 bases; bases outside gene matches: 4. CDR3 in amino acids: CASSLEGGRKLFF. As DNA, the CDR3 is TGCGCCAGCAGCTTGGAAGGGGGCCGGAAACTGTTTTTT.

V and J are TRBV2 and TRBJ1-2, with 7 bases that match TRBD1. The CDR3 is 16 amino acids. CDR1 and CDR2 (germline): SNHLY, FYNNEI. J lost 2 bases, V lost 6 bases, and 12 bases had no gene match. The chain's CDR3 is CASRGPGGRLNYGYTF. The DNA of the CDR3 is TGTGCCAGCAGGGGACCAGGGGGTCGGCTAAACTATGGCTACACCTTC.

The rearrangement links TRBV19 to TRBJ1-1; 7 bases line up with TRBD1. This CDR3 spans 15 amino acids. Germline V gene lookup returns CDR1 LNHDA and CDR2 SQIVND (reference sequence). The junction had 8 bases not matched to a gene; V was cut back by 4 bases and J by 3 bases. CDR3 DNA: TGTGCCAGTAGTAGTCCAGGGGGAGGATACACTGAAGCTTTCTTT. Protein product: CASSSPGGGYTEAFF.

The chain combines TRBV6-5 with TRBJ2-2; D gene ambiguous. V lost 5 bases and J lost 8, with 6 bases in between. This CDR3 contains 11 residues. Per germline, CDR1 MNHEY and CDR2 SVGAGI. The CDR3 region has the DNA TGTGCCAGCAGTAACAATGGGGAGCTGTTTTTT. Its translation is CASSNNGELFF.

The genes are TRBV6-1 and TRBJ1-6, with a tentative D call TRBD1 (6 bases). Germline CDR1 reads MNHNS; CDR2 reads SASEGT. This CDR3 has 17 residues. The ends were cut back, 1 base at V and 4 bases at J, with 14 bases in the middle. The CDR3 loop is CASSEGGRGGYNSPLHF. The CDR3 bases are TGTGCCAGCAGTGAAGGAGGGAGGGGGGGGTATAATTCACCCCTCCACTTT.

V gene TRBV6-4 combines with J gene TRBJ2-1; the match to TRBD2 covers 11 bases. CDR3 length equals 14 residues. Germline V lookup: CDR1 MRHNA, CDR2 SNTAGT. Trimming removed 3 bases from V and 7 bases from J; junction bases left unmatched: 2. CDR3 region: CASSDLAGGNEQFF. CDR3 in DNA: TGTGCCAGCAGTGATTTAGCGGGGGGGAATGAGCAGTTCTTC.